This is a list of T cell receptor beta chains from one sample in a study of cytomegalovirus exposure and HLA in healthy donors. Produced via immunoSEQ multiplex PCR; TCRdb's table is partial and in-frame only. This table has 130,000 to 150,000 clones, 78% appearing once. The sample comprised PBMCs. The receptor source for this set is a man aged 40-50 years in good health and CMV-seropositive. The CDR3 runs from the conserved cysteine through the conserved F or W. A D gene is named only where the DNA matches it firmly. Clone size is not always given. Where it is, it says once, few, many or a class for expanded clones.

j_gene,v_gene,d_gene,abundance,CDR3aa,CDR3nt
TRBJ1-1,TRBV29-1,-,few,CSVRGAGAEAFF,TGCAGCGTGCGGGGGGCTGGGGCTGAAGCTTTCTTT
TRBJ2-2,TRBV18,TRBD1,-,CASSPGGRTGELFF,TGTGCCAGCTCTCCAGGGGGCAGGACCGGGGAGCTGTTTTTT
TRBJ1-1,TRBV7-9,-,-,CASSLAGARGNTEAFF,TGTGCCAGCAGCTTAGCAGGCGCCAGGGGGAACACTGAAGCTTTCTTT
TRBJ2-3,TRBV18,TRBD2,-,CASSPIQAGKPTDTQYF,TGTGCCAGCTCACCAATTCAAGCGGGAAAACCCACAGATACGCAGTATTTT
TRBJ2-6,TRBV19,TRBD1,-,CASSSSPGQGAGANVLTF,TGTGCCAGTAGTTCTTCCCCGGGACAGGGAGCTGGGGCCAACGTCCTGACTTTC
TRBJ2-7,TRBV28,-,once,CASSFSSYEQYF,TGTGCCAGCAGTTTCTCCTCCTACGAGCAGTACTTC
TRBJ2-7,TRBV29-1,TRBD2,-,CSVVRTSGEQYF,TGCAGCGTGGTAAGGACTAGCGGGGAGCAGTACTTC
TRBJ2-2,TRBV10-1,TRBD2,-,CASSEWAGGPSTGELFF,TGCGCCAGCAGTGAGTGGGCGGGAGGGCCGAGCACCGGGGAGCTGTTTTTT
TRBJ2-3,TRBV19,TRBD2,-,CASSDASGSRDTQYF,TGTGCCAGTAGTGATGCTAGCGGCTCTCGAGATACGCAGTATTTT
TRBJ2-3,TRBV11-3,TRBD1,-,CASSLGDSYTDTQYF,TGTGCCAGCAGCTTAGGGGACAGTTACACAGATACGCAGTATTTT
TRBJ1-2,TRBV27,-,-,CASRTTRTDKGYTF,TGTGCCAGCAGAACTACTCGGACGGACAAAGGCTACACCTTC
TRBJ1-6,TRBV6-1,TRBD1,-,CASSEASGGPSPLHF,TGTGCCAGCAGTGAAGCGTCAGGGGGTCCATCACCCCTCCACTTT
TRBJ1-2,TRBV6-1,-,-,CASSLLRQGPLYTF,TGTGCCAGCAGTTTACTTCGGCAGGGCCCACTTTACACCTTC
TRBJ2-7,TRBV10-3,-,-,CAISGDSSYEQYF,TGTGCCATCAGTGGGGACTCCTCCTACGAGCAGTACTTC
TRBJ1-5,TRBV6-1,-,-,CASSVDRPNSNQPQHF,TGTGCCAGCAGTGTGGACAGACCTAATAGCAATCAGCCCCAGCATTTT
TRBJ2-1,TRBV27,-,-,CASSWTEVNEQFF,TGTGCCAGCAGTTGGACAGAAGTCAATGAGCAGTTCTTC